This T cell receptor beta chain was obtained from a study of human T cells and chemical hapten exposure. Study summary: Patients, largely female, had alopecia areata, totalis or universalis. Study-wide results and limits: The number of TCRs above 1 in 1000 frequency did not change after DPC sensitization. Versus controls, expanded TCRs had significantly more large CDR3 similarity clusters.

This clonotype occurred many times. Its specificity is not known. Trimming shortened V by 2 bases and J by 0 bases, and 11 bases separated the two germline ends. The CDR3 consists of 16 residues. The germline CDR1 and CDR2 sequences are MNHNS and SASEGT. Indicated time point: pre-sensitization, week 0. Treatment given: therapeutic diphenylcyclopropenone sensitization with weekly scalp DPC. Donors, patients with alopecia ranging from 18 to 70 years old and judged suitable for DPC, provided samples. TCRdb analysed the RACE reads with MiXCR anew, one entry per CDR3 protein. The sample has about 62,000 distinct CDR3 sequences, approximately 6.7% seen once.

The genes are TRBV6-1 and TRBJ1-3; TRBD1 might be the D (5 bases). The source of this sequence is a woman in her 30s with alopecia areata. Some clones in this sample may be carry-over from other donors' samples. Sample: whole blood, taken in connection with sensitization to the hapten diphenylcyclopropenone (DPC). Here the CDR3 reads CASSEPTALSGNTIYF. In nucleotides, the CDR3 is TGTGCCAGCAGTGAACCGACAGCACTCTCTGGAAACACCATATATTTT.